This T cell receptor (beta chain) came from a study of cytomegalovirus exposure and HLA in healthy donors. PCR employed 60 Vbeta and 13 Jbeta primers. Produced via immunoSEQ multiplex PCR; TCRdb's table is partial and in-frame only. The data show 150,000 to 200,000 clones, around 81% seen once. The CDR3 covers 16 residues. Germline assignment: CDR1 KGHSH and CDR2 LQKENI. V shed 6 bases, J shed 1 base, and the junction held 9 bases outside the gene matches. The source material was PBMCs. This receptor was obtained from a woman in her fifties or sixties in good health and CMV-seronegative. J is TRBJ1-1 and V is TRBV18; the match to TRBD1 covers 9 bases. The DNA for the CDR3 is TGTGCCAGCTCGCCGGGACAGGGCGGGAGGAACACTGAAGCTTTCTTT. This encodes CASSPGQGGRNTEAFF. The complete variable domain, with remaining parts taken from reference TRBV18 and TRBJ1-1, reads NAGVMQNPRHLVRRRGQEARLRCSPMKGHSHVYWYRQLPEEGLKFMVYLQKENIIDESGMPKERFSAEFPKEGPSILRIQQVVRGDSAAYFCASSPGQGGRNTEAFFGQGTRLTVV.